Sequencing of this T cell receptor (beta chain) was carried out in a study of read filtering for tumor transcriptome and immune sequencing. Across the whole study: By R-ISS, stages I, II and III held approximately 8, 16 and 7 patients. General study results and limits: IR-seq and RNA-seq agreed better without single-read clonotypes.

Molecular barcoded adaptors covering alpha/delta and beta/gamma chains were used on approximately 400 ng RNA. TCRdb reprocessed the reads via MiXCR and lists one record per CDR3 protein. The sample holds tens of thousands of distinct CDR3 sequences, roughly 21% seen once. Every patient had bone marrow sampled while the disease was active. On this clonotype: Its antigen is unidentified. This may stem from a read error, because a much larger clone lies one nucleotide away.

This clonotype was obtained from a donor at least 40 years old with multiple myeloma. Specimen: a population of CD138-negative cells sorted from bone marrow.

DNA of the CDR3: TGTGCCAGCAGGTTCCGGGAACCCGGGTCACCCCTCCACTTT. Protein sequence: CASRFREPGSPLHF. J is TRBJ1-6 and V is TRBV12-3 or TRBV12-4; D is unresolved. With 6 bases removed from V and 10 bases from J, the gap between germline ends came to 16 bases. CDR3 length: 14 residues.